The 11 T cell receptor beta chains given below trace back to one sample, sequenced in a study of control samples from healthy donors and cancer patients (dated by TCRdb to 2020 to 2022). To prepare the library, the immunoSEQ multiplex PCR assay was applied. This is the immuneACCESS table as TCRdb keeps it, with only in-frame sequences that have V and J called. A part of the clones is gone; compared with another copy, unresolved V genes explain less than half, and the rest is unexplained. A total of about 150,000 clones appear in this sample, 90% to 95% of them only once. Jointly, the top ten make up around 5.4% of the sample. Sequenced material: blood. These receptors came from a man aged 18 to 35 in good health.

The chain links TRBV5-1 to TRBJ2-2; D is possibly TRBD1 (6 bases). V dropped 3 bases and J dropped 4 bases, with 16 bases sitting between them. The germline CDR1 and CDR2 sequences are SGHRS and YFSETQ. CDR3 length: 16 residues. The CDR3 sequence: CASSSLTGGGTGELFF. For the CDR3, the DNA is TGCGCCAGCAGCTCGCTGACAGGCGGCGGCACCGGGGAGCTGTTTTTT.

This sequence joins TRBV10-2 and TRBJ1-4, with 9 positions matching TRBD1. Germline-derived CDR1 and CDR2 are WSHSY and SAAADI. J lost 8 bases, V lost 3 bases, and 10 bases had no gene match. The CDR3 totals 16 residues. CDR3 amino acids: CASSERTGTGREKLFF. CDR3 nucleotide sequence: TGCGCCAGCAGTGAAAGAACCGGGACAGGGCGGGAAAAACTGTTTTTT.

This clone was seen more than once but under ten times. The V gene is TRBV11-2, the J gene TRBJ2-3, with D perhaps matching TRBD2 (6 bases). The CDR3 sequence is 13 residues long. V dropped 1 base and J dropped 6 bases, with 8 bases sitting between them. CDR1 is SGHAT, CDR2 FQNNGV, per germline. This CDR3 is CASSLAGEDTQYF. CDR3 sequence (DNA): TGTGCCAGCAGCTTAGCGGGGGAGGATACGCAGTATTTT.

The CDR3 DNA sequence: TGTGCCAGCAGCTTAGTGGGTGTTTATACAGATACGCAGTATTTT. This encodes CASSLVGVYTDTQYF. The V call is TRBV7-2, the J call TRBJ2-3, with D hard to call. V shed 1 base and J shed 3 bases, with 11 bases lying between them. Germline loops: CDR1 SGHTA, CDR2 FQGNSA. This CDR3 has 15 residues.

The chain is built from TRBV27 and TRBJ2-7; no clear D gene. Trimming took off 4 bases at V and 0 bases at J, with 7 bases between the two ends. Germline CDR1 is MNHEY and CDR2 is SMNVEV (reference sequence). The CDR3 loop spans 13 amino acids. The chain's CDR3 is CASSSQSSYEQYF. The CDR3 DNA reads as TGTGCCAGCAGTTCCCAGTCCTCCTACGAGCAGTACTTC.

The V and J genes are TRBV9 and TRBJ2-1; no clear D. Between the trimmed V and J ends, which lost 4 bases and 7 bases, there was a span of 18 bases. Germline V gene sequence: CDR1 SGDLS, CDR2 YYNGEE. The CDR3 spans 15 residues. Here the CDR3 reads CASSSRATIENEQFF. In DNA form, the CDR3 reads TGTGCCAGCAGCTCTCGAGCCACCATTGAGAATGAGCAGTTCTTC.

The chain links TRBV27 to TRBJ2-1; D unclear. Looked up from germline, CDR1 is MNHEY and CDR2 is SMNVEV (reference sequence). V was trimmed by 4 bases and J by 5 bases, leaving 12 bases between them. This CDR3 has 14 residues. CDR3 in amino acids: CASSYVGRHNEQFF. Written as DNA, the CDR3 is TGTGCCAGCAGTTACGTCGGACGCCACAATGAGCAGTTCTTC.

About this clone: Just one base apart from a much larger clone, this may be a read error. This CDR3 is also generated by other DNA sequences in the sample. This chain joins TRBV19 and TRBJ1-5; 8 bases are shared with TRBD1. This CDR3 has 14 amino acids. CDR1 is LNHDA, CDR2 SQIVND, per germline (reference sequence). V lost 0 bases, J lost 6 bases, and 1 base stayed unmatched. In nucleotides, the CDR3 is TGTGCCAGTAGTATAGACAGGGGGCGTCAGCCCCAGCATTTT. This translates into CASSIDRGRQPQHF.

The chain combines TRBV7-9 with TRBJ1-4; D ambiguous. V lost 3 bases and J 7 bases, leaving 6 bases between the germline ends. This CDR3 comprises 12 residues. Germline loops: CDR1 SEHNR, CDR2 FQNEAQ (reference sequence). Here the CDR3 reads CASSLIIEKLFF. For the CDR3, the DNA is TGTGCCAGCAGCTTGATCATTGAAAAACTGTTTTTT.

The V and J genes are TRBV11-2 and TRBJ2-3; D possibly corresponds to TRBD2 (6 bases). The CDR3 extends over 16 amino acids. Trimming pared 5 bases from V and 4 bases from J, leaving 19 bases between. Germline V lookup: CDR1 SGHAT, CDR2 FQNNGV. In nucleotides, the CDR3 is TGTGCCAGCAGCCCGTATCGACTAGAGGGCGCAGATACGCAGTATTTT. The encoded protein is CASSPYRLEGADTQYF.

The V gene is TRBV11-3, the J gene TRBJ2-5; tentatively, D is TRBD2 (6 bases). The V gene lost 4 bases and the J gene lost 5 bases, with 17 bases spanning the gap. Germline V gives CDR1 SGHNT, CDR2 YENEEA. The CDR3 has 15 amino acids. The CDR3 DNA reads TGTGCCAGCAGCTCCCGGGGAGGAGGAAGTGAGACCCAGTACTTC. It codes for CASSSRGGGSETQYF.